Following are 25 T cell receptor beta chains from one sample sequenced in a study of blood T cell repertoires in COVID-19. Sequencing was performed with immunoSEQ multiplex PCR; in TCRdb, only in-frame clones are kept and a portion is missing. The table records under 200,000 clones, around 87% of them present only once. Sequenced input: peripheral blood. Source of these receptors: a man aged 40-50 years with active or convalescent COVID-19.

This clone appeared once. The chain employs TRBV30 and TRBJ1-2; TRBD1 agrees at 7 bases. The V and J ends lost 2 bases and 8 bases, in that order; junction bases with no gene match: 8. This CDR3 has 13 amino acids. Looked up from germline, CDR1 is GTSNPN and CDR2 is SVGIG (reference sequence). The CDR3 nucleotides read TGTGCCTGGAGTCGACAGGGTTTCGGGGGCTACACCTTC. This sequence encodes CAWSRQGFGGYTF.

The rearrangement links TRBV28 to TRBJ1-5, with 11 bases aligning to TRBD1. The CDR3 runs to 17 residues. Germline trimming cut 6 bases from V and 5 bases from J; bases unmatched to any gene: 12. Germline CDR1 and CDR2: MDHEN and SYDVKM. The CDR3 sequence is CASSPGQGAKSDQPQHF. For the CDR3, the DNA is TGTGCCAGCAGCCCAGGACAGGGGGCAAAAAGTGATCAGCCCCAGCATTTT.

The genes are TRBV5-5 and TRBJ1-1; 7 bases are shared with TRBD1. The ends lost 0 bases at V and 4 bases at J; junction bases unmatched: 9. Per germline, CDR1 SGHKS and CDR2 YYEKEE (reference sequence). The length of the CDR3 is 16 residues. Here the CDR3 reads CASSLDSTGWVTEAFF. The CDR3 nucleotides are TGTGCCAGCAGCTTGGATTCGACAGGGTGGGTCACTGAAGCTTTCTTT.

The chain joins TRBV19 to TRBJ2-7; D is perhaps TRBD2 (6 bases). The germline gives CDR1 LNHDA, CDR2 SQIVND (reference sequence). The CDR3 is made up of 14 amino acids. Trimming cost V 2 bases and J 2 bases, with 10 bases left between them. Written as DNA, the CDR3 is TGTGCCAGTAGTATACGGGGGACCCCCTACGAGCAGTACTTC. It encodes CASSIRGTPYEQYF. The complete variable domain, with remaining parts taken from reference TRBV19 and TRBJ2-7, reads DGGITQSPKYLFRKEGQNVTLSCEQNLNHDAMYWYRQDPGQGLRLIYYSQIVNDFQKGDIAEGYSVSREKKESFPLTVTSAQKNPTAFYLCASSIRGTPYEQYFGPGTRLTVT.

The CDR3 DNA sequence: TGTGCCACCAGCAGGGTGACAGGGTCCTTGGATGGCTACACCTTC. Amino acid sequence: CATSRVTGSLDGYTF. The chain combines TRBV15 with TRBJ1-2, with 7 bases fitting TRBD1. This CDR3 region has 15 residues. J gave up 6 bases and V 3 bases, and 10 bases lay outside the gene matches. CDR1 and CDR2 (germline): LNHNV, YYDKDF (reference sequence). Using reference TRBV15 and TRBJ1-2 for the parts outside the CDR3, the full variable domain is DAMVIQNPRYQVTQFGKPVTLSCSQTLNHNVMYWYQQKSSQAPKLLFHYYDKDFNNEADTPDNFQSRRPNTSFCFLDIRSPGLGDTAMYLCATSRVTGSLDGYTFGSGTRLTVV.

The table lists this clone with many counts. The rearrangement joins TRBV5-1 to TRBJ2-3, with TRBD2 matching 13 bases. With V trimmed by 5 bases and J by 0 bases, 0 bases remained unmatched. The CDR3 is 15 residues long. CDR1 is SGHRS, CDR2 YFSETQ, per germline. In DNA form, the CDR3 reads TGCGCCAGCAGGGGACTAGCGGGGAGCACAGATACGCAGTATTTT. Amino acids: CASRGLAGSTDTQYF.

This chain connects TRBV25-1 to TRBJ2-7, with TRBD1 matching over 9 bases. The CDR3 loop spans 16 amino acids. Germline CDR1 reads MGHDK; CDR2 reads SYGVNS. V shed 3 bases and J 5 bases; nucleotides not matched to a gene: 11. CDR3 in amino acids: CASSESHRGRVDEQYF. DNA of the CDR3: TGTGCCAGCAGTGAGAGCCACAGGGGGCGCGTCGACGAGCAGTACTTC.

The chain combines TRBV5-4 with TRBJ2-2; no definite D call. CDR1 SGHNT and CDR2 YYREEE come from the germline V gene (reference sequence). The CDR3 length is 13 residues. Trimming shortened V by 2 bases and J by 3 bases, and 5 bases separated the two germline ends. CDR3 sequence reads: CASSFVDTGELFF. In DNA, the CDR3 is TGTGCCAGCAGCTTCGTAGACACCGGGGAGCTGTTTTTT.

The chain carries TRBV28 and TRBJ2-7; possible D gene TRBD2, 7 bases. Per the germline V gene, CDR1 is MDHEN and CDR2 is SYDVKM. V lost 8 bases to trimming and J lost 0 bases, with 14 bases between them. This CDR3 region has 14 residues. DNA of the CDR3: TGTGCCAGCGGGGGGGGCGGAACCTCCTACGAGCAGTACTTC. Its translation: CASGGGGTSYEQYF.

This clone was observed a handful of times. The chain couples TRBV6-5 to TRBJ1-1; D is ambiguous. Looked up from germline, CDR1 is MNHEY and CDR2 is SVGAGI. Trimming pared 0 bases from V and 0 bases from J, leaving 5 bases between. This CDR3 has 14 amino acids. CDR3 nucleotides: TGTGCCAGCAGTTACTCCCCGGTGAACACTGAAGCTTTCTTT. Translation: CASSYSPVNTEAFF.

The chain combines TRBV28 with TRBJ1-5, with D maybe TRBD1 (6 bases). The CDR3 totals 16 residues. Germline V gives CDR1 MDHEN, CDR2 SYDVKM. With 3 bases removed from V and 4 bases from J, the gap between germline ends came to 16 bases. CDR3 DNA sequence: TGTGCCAGCAGTTTTCGATGGAAGGGGGAGAATCAGCCCCAGCATTTT. It yields the protein CASSFRWKGENQPQHF.

This clone occurred once. V gene TRBV18 combines with J gene TRBJ2-7; maybe TRBD1 (6 bases). CDR1 and CDR2 (germline): KGHSH, LQKENI. Trimming removed 8 bases at V and 0 bases at J, with 11 bases between. The CDR3 extends over 13 amino acids. The CDR3 bases are TGTGCCAGCAAGGCAGGGGCCTCCTACGAGCAGTACTTC. It encodes CASKAGASYEQYF.

This chain joins TRBV28 and TRBJ1-5; D gene uncertain. With 5 bases removed from V and 4 bases from J, the gap between germline ends came to 9 bases. CDR3 length equals 13 residues. The germline CDR1 and CDR2 sequences are MDHEN and SYDVKM. The CDR3 loop is CASSREGNQPQHF. The CDR3 DNA follows: TGTGCCAGCAGTCGGGAGGGTAATCAGCCCCAGCATTTT. Using reference TRBV28 and TRBJ1-5 for the parts outside the CDR3, the full variable domain is DVKVTQSSRYLVKRTGEKVFLECVQDMDHENMFWYRQDPGLGLRLIYFSYDVKMKEKGDIPEGYSVSREKKERFSLILESASTNQTSMYLCASSREGNQPQHFGDGTRLSIL.

The chain has TRBV4-3 and TRBJ2-3, with 8 bases aligning to TRBD2. In germline, CDR1 is LGHNA, CDR2 YSLEER. Trimming at V came to 0 bases and at J to 1 base, leaving 3 bases not matched to a gene. This CDR3 is built from 16 residues. DNA for the CDR3: TGCGCCAGCAGCCAAGAATGGCGGGGGGGCACAGATACGCAGTATTTT. Translated: CASSQEWRGGTDTQYF.

The chain combines TRBV7-8 with TRBJ1-4, with 9 positions matching TRBD1. Germline V gene data show CDR1 as SGHVS and CDR2 as FQNEAQ. This CDR3 region has 15 residues. The junction had 11 bases not matched to a gene; V was cut back by 5 bases and J by 10 bases. The CDR3 is CASSNKRDRVGKLFF. The CDR3 nucleotides read TGTGCCAGCAGCAACAAACGGGACAGGGTTGGAAAACTGTTTTTT.

For the CDR3, the DNA is TGCGCCAGCAGCGCAGGGGGGCCCTACGAGCAGTACTTC. It yields the protein CASSAGGPYEQYF. The chain carries TRBV10-1 and TRBJ2-7; D may be TRBD1 (7 bases). There are 13 residues in the CDR3. Germline CDR1 reads WNHNN; CDR2 reads SYGVQD (reference sequence). The V gene lost 6 bases and the J gene lost 2 bases, with 11 bases spanning the gap.

This clone was recorded a few times. This rearrangement joins TRBV5-1 to TRBJ1-4; D not resolved. Germline CDR1 and CDR2: SGHRS and YFSETQ. Trimming shortened V by 4 bases and J by 1 base, and 11 bases separated the two germline ends. This CDR3 spans 15 amino acids. The CDR3 region has the DNA TGCGCCAGCAGCCCTGGCCGGGGAACTAATGAAAAACTGTTTTTT. This encodes CASSPGRGTNEKLFF.

The CDR3 spells CASNTPDRGANYGYTF. In nucleotides, the CDR3 is TGTGCCAGCAACACTCCGGACAGGGGAGCTAACTATGGCTACACCTTC. This chain joins TRBV7-9 and TRBJ1-2; 9 bases match TRBD1. CDR3 length: 16 residues. After removal of 7 bases from V and 0 bases from J, the junction contained 9 bases not matched to a gene. The V gene's germline CDR1 is SEHNR and CDR2 FQNEAQ (reference sequence).

V usage is TRBV29-1 and J usage is TRBJ1-1; D possibly corresponds to TRBD1 (5 bases). Trimming removed 5 bases from V and 5 bases from J, with 9 bases in between. CDR1 and CDR2 from the germline V gene are SQVTM and ANQGSEA. This CDR3 has 11 amino acids. CDR3 in amino acids: CSVSGGTEAFF. In DNA form, the CDR3 reads TGCAGCGTTTCCGGGGGGACTGAAGCTTTCTTT.

This clone has just a few counts. This sequence joins TRBV7-2 and TRBJ1-3; no definite D call. Germline CDR1 and CDR2: SGHTA and FQGNSA. The CDR3 runs 13 residues. V lost 5 bases and J 4 bases, leaving 9 bases between the germline ends. This CDR3 is CASSLTPGNTIYF. The CDR3 bases are TGTGCCAGCAGCCTCACTCCCGGAAACACCATATATTTT.

This clone was detected once. The chain employs TRBV3-1 (or the pseudogene TRBV3-2) and TRBJ2-4; the D gene is possibly TRBD2 (6 bases). The CDR3 is 15 residues long. Germline V CDR1 and CDR2: LGHDT, YNNKEL (reference sequence). Trimming cost V 0 bases and J 8 bases, with 14 bases left between them. CDR3 in DNA: TGTGCCAGCAGCCAAGATTGGGGGAGGCGGGACATTCAGTACTTC. This gives the protein CASSQDWGRRDIQYF.

The CDR3 nucleotides read TGTGCCAGCAGCCCTCGGACAGGGGACTATGGCTACACCTTC. This translates into CASSPRTGDYGYTF. The J gene is TRBJ1-2, the V gene TRBV7-2; 9 bases align to TRBD1. From germline, CDR1 is SGHTA and CDR2 FQGNSA. After removal of 5 bases from V and 3 bases from J, the junction contained 4 bases not matched to a gene. CDR3 length: 14 residues.

V usage is TRBV29-1 and J usage is TRBJ2-1; tentatively, D is TRBD1 (6 bases). This CDR3 comprises 12 residues. V was clipped by 4 bases and J by 8 bases, with 12 bases between them. The germline V gene has CDR1 SQVTM and CDR2 ANQGSEA. CDR3 amino acids: CSVGQGLDEQFF. CDR3 nucleotide sequence: TGCAGCGTTGGGCAGGGGTTAGATGAGCAGTTCTTC.

The count of this clone is one. V is TRBV6-2 or TRBV6-3 and J is TRBJ1-2; unclear D gene. V dropped 5 bases and J dropped 0 bases, with 7 bases sitting between them. Per the germline V gene, CDR1 is MNHEY and CDR2 is SVGEGT. The CDR3 is made up of 13 amino acids. The CDR3 nucleotides are TGTGCCAGCAGTCTTTCGTCTAACTATGGCTACACCTTC. It specifies CASSLSSNYGYTF.

The chain couples TRBV4-2 to TRBJ1-4, with 7 bases lining up with TRBD1. The J segment lost 7 bases and the V segment lost 2 bases, leaving 7 bases of the junction unmatched. Germline V gives CDR1 LGHNA, CDR2 YNFKEQ. The CDR3 totals 15 residues. DNA of the CDR3: TGTGCCAGCAGCCAACAGGGCAGGGGGTTTGAAAAACTGTTTTTT. This codes for CASSQQGRGFEKLFF.